This T cell receptor (beta chain) was captured in a study of T cell responses to AZD1222 COVID-19 vaccine. Study-wide results and limits: White British people made up most donors, females outnumbered males, and clonal diversity was possibly underestimated. Per reports, nearly half of all spike-specific TCRs target regions that are unmutated in variants. An increase in Spike-specific TCR breadth and depth was observed after two AZD1222 doses. Researchers report vaccine-associated CD4 TCRs spanning spike, with dominance at 160-218 and 743-854.

TCRdb's table, derived via immunoSEQ multiplex PCR, lists solely in-frame clones and lacks some. The top ten clones hold about 5% of a sample with approximately 110,000 clones, about 87% of them seen once. The CDR3 is 16 amino acids. Germline V lookup: CDR1 KGHSH, CDR2 LQKENI. Trimming took 6 bases from V and 2 from J, leaving 20 bases between them. A word on this clone: Its target is not known.

The chain employs TRBV18 and TRBJ2-7; maybe TRBD2 (6 bases). Sequencing was performed on peripheral blood, taken on day 0 of AZD1222 vaccination. This TCR derives from an adult in good health. CDR3 bases: TGTGCCAGCTCCCCTCCGGGGTCGGGGGTGACCTACGAGCAGTACTTC. Protein product: CASSPPGSGVTYEQYF. Full variable domain (rest looked up from reference TRBV18 and TRBJ2-7): NAGVMQNPRHLVRRRGQEARLRCSPMKGHSHVYWYRQLPEEGLKFMVYLQKENIIDESGMPKERFSAEFPKEGPSILRIQQVVRGDSAAYFCASSPPGSGVTYEQYFGPGTRLTVT.